The T cell receptor beta chain described here comes from a study of Tregs in tolerant kidney transplant recipients. Overall study: Sorting of CD4+CD25+CD127- cells followed 3-day belatacept mixed lymphocyte reactions, sometimes with approximately five-day graft donor restimulation. Study results and limitations: This study did not directly address biological reproducibility. Few patients were studied, so findings need validation in larger groups.

This clone was picked up a small number of times. Its antigen remains unknown. Clones were read by immunoSEQ multiplex PCR, and TCRdb kept only the in-frame ones, dropping some. The sample has about 21,000 clones; roughly 65% are singletons. The length of the CDR3 is 17 residues. Trimming took 3 bases from V and 0 from J, leaving 14 bases between them. Germline V lookup: CDR1 MGHRA, CDR2 YSYEKL. Sequencing was done on a sample of Tregs from blood cultured with allogeneic cells. The TCR comes from a human donor in good health. This chain links TRBV4-1 with TRBJ2-2, with D possibly being TRBD1 (6 bases). The DNA of the CDR3 is TGCGCCAGCAGCCACCCAGGGGCACTACCGAACACCGGGGAGCTGTTTTTT. Its protein is CASSHPGALPNTGELFF.